Shown below are 14 T cell receptor beta chains from a single sample sequenced in a study of CD8 T cells in ankylosing spondylitis (dated by TCRdb to about 2017). What the authors observed across the whole study: Blood from ankylosing spondylitis patients appeared to be characterized by a TCR beta motif made up of under ten highly homologous amino acid variants.

Their specific antigens are unknown. Libraries were built with 5' RACE. Sequencer: Illumina HiSeq 2500. Starting from the raw public reads, TCRdb applied fastp trimming at Q25, assembled clones with MiXCR and retained in-frame beta chains. One record per CDR3 amino acid sequence lists the most common genes and DNA. The sample table records roughly 670,000 distinct CDR3 sequences; 15% to 20% of these occur just once. The ten most abundant clones make up under 20% of the sample. Specimen: blood, either unsorted or a sorted T cell fraction (not recorded which). The receptors were gathered from a male donor with ankylosing spondylitis.

This sequence joins TRBV9 and TRBJ1-6; 7 bases match TRBD1. Unmatched junction bases numbered 10, after V lost 0 bases and J lost 7 bases. The CDR3 is made up of 17 amino acids. Germline CDR1 SGDLS, CDR2 YYNGEE. The DNA for the CDR3 is TGTGCCAGCAGCGTAGGAGTACAGGGGCAAAAAAATTCACCCCTCCACTTT. This translates into CASSVGVQGQKNSPLHF.

This clonotype was counted only a few times. The V call is TRBV12-3 or TRBV12-4, the J call TRBJ2-5, with 7 bases identical to TRBD1. The CDR3 consists of 14 residues. Trimming cost V 7 bases and J 2 bases; bases outside gene matches: 7. Here the CDR3 DNA reads TGTGCCAGCACCGAAGGGGGCAGACAAGAGACCCAGTACTTC. Protein product: CASTEGGRQETQYF.

The chain combines TRBV20-1 with TRBJ2-1; the match to TRBD2 covers 10 bases. The V segment lost 3 bases and the J segment 9 bases; nucleotides outside the gene matches: 8. CDR1 and CDR2 from the germline V gene are DFQATT and SNEGSKA (reference sequence). The CDR3 consists of 14 residues. CDR3 DNA sequence: TGCAGTGCTAGCCCGCCACTAGCGGGGATTGAGCAGTTCTTC. Translation: CSASPPLAGIEQFF.

There are many counts of this clonotype. The chain uses TRBV29-1 and TRBJ2-7; 15 bases are shared with TRBD2. Germline V gene lookup returns CDR1 SQVTM and CDR2 ANQGSEA. This CDR3 comprises 13 residues. J was trimmed by 5 bases and V by 7 bases; bases with no gene match: 3. The CDR3 DNA follows: TGCAGCGGCTGGACTAGCGGGAGGGACGAGCAGTACTTC. Residues: CSGWTSGRDEQYF.

The V call is TRBV5-1, the J call TRBJ2-3; D is possibly TRBD2 (6 bases). This CDR3 region has 18 residues. Trimming cost V 0 bases and J 0 bases, with 17 bases left between them. Germline V lookup: CDR1 SGHRS, CDR2 YFSETQ. The CDR3, as DNA: TGCGCCAGCAGCTTGGCCGCGGATTCGCGGGGAAGCACAGATACGCAGTATTTT. Protein product: CASSLAADSRGSTDTQYF.

The chain joins TRBV10-3 to TRBJ2-2; 7 positions agree with TRBD1. V lost 6 bases to trimming and J lost 0 bases; unmatched junction nucleotides: 4. Germline V lookup: CDR1 ENHRY, CDR2 SYGVKD. The CDR3 sequence is 15 residues long. The CDR3 DNA sequence: TGTGCCATCAGGGGGACAGCCTCGAACACCGGGGAGCTGTTTTTT. This gives the protein CAIRGTASNTGELFF.

The chain recombines TRBV6-2 or TRBV6-3 with TRBJ2-7; the D gene is possibly TRBD2 (5 bases). The V end lost 5 bases, the J end lost 3 bases, and 20 bases lay between the germline ends. Germline lookup yields CDR1 MNHEY and CDR2 SVGEGT. The CDR3 loop spans 16 amino acids. Here the CDR3 DNA reads TGTGCCAGCAGTCCCGAGGGAGCGAAGGGAGTCTACGAGCAGTACTTC. This gives the protein CASSPEGAKGVYEQYF.

The chain is built from TRBV11-2 and TRBJ2-3; D ambiguous. Trimming pared 3 bases from V and 7 bases from J, leaving 14 bases between. Germline V gives CDR1 SGHAT, CDR2 FQNNGV. This CDR3 contains 14 residues. In nucleotides, the CDR3 is TGTGCCAGCAGCTTGGGCGGTACCAGAAATACGCAGTATTTT. This codes for CASSLGGTRNTQYF.

The V gene is TRBV12-3 or TRBV12-4, the J gene TRBJ2-7, with 7 bases matching TRBD2. The CDR3 spans 14 residues. The V segment lost 6 bases and the J segment 5 bases; nucleotides outside the gene matches: 10. CDR3 coding DNA: TGTGCCAGCAGCCAGACTAGCCCCGGGGACGAGCAGTACTTC. Translation: CASSQTSPGDEQYF.

This chain connects TRBV10-3 to TRBJ1-1, with D unresolved. The CDR3 is 14 residues long. V dropped 7 bases and J dropped 2 bases, with 14 bases sitting between them. The germline V gene encodes CDR1 ENHRY and CDR2 SYGVKD. CDR3 sequence: CAITRAGPNTEAFF. In DNA form, the CDR3 reads TGTGCCATCACCCGGGCCGGGCCCAACACTGAAGCTTTCTTT.

The chain's CDR3 is CASSYVQPNYGYTF. The DNA of the CDR3 is TGTGCCAGCAGTTACGTCCAACCTAACTATGGCTACACCTTC. This chain joins TRBV6-2 or TRBV6-3 and TRBJ1-2; no clear D gene. The V gene lost 2 bases and the J gene lost 0 bases, with 7 bases spanning the gap. The germline V gene has CDR1 MNHEY and CDR2 SVGEGT. The CDR3 has 14 residues.

This clonotype was seen a handful of times. V gene TRBV5-1 combines with J gene TRBJ2-1; D is unclear. This CDR3 spans 16 amino acids. Germline CDR1 reads SGHRS; CDR2 reads YFSETQ. With 4 bases removed from V and 9 bases from J, the gap between germline ends came to 23 bases. The CDR3 DNA reads TGCGCCAGCAGCACTCTAGGTCCATCGGGTTTGGTTGAGCAGTTCTTC. Its protein product is CASSTLGPSGLVEQFF.

This clonotype was picked up a small number of times. The chain uses TRBV27 and TRBJ1-4, with D uncertain. CDR1 and CDR2 from the germline V gene are MNHEY and SMNVEV (reference sequence). This CDR3 is 16 amino acids long. V was trimmed by 5 bases and J by 0 bases, leaving 13 bases between them. CDR3 sequence: CASSRRSFATNEKLFF. In nucleotides, the CDR3 is TGTGCCAGCAGTAGAAGATCGTTTGCAACTAATGAAAAACTGTTTTTT.

The rearrangement links TRBV4-1 to TRBJ2-7; TRBD1 or TRBD2 may be the D gene (7 bases each). Germline lookup yields CDR1 MGHRA and CDR2 YSYEKL. Trimming took 4 bases from V and 4 from J, leaving 17 bases between them. The CDR3 is 15 residues long. The CDR3 sequence: CASSRDSGIWYEQYF. The CDR3 region has the DNA TGCGCCAGCAGCCGGGACAGCGGGATATGGTACGAGCAGTACTTC.